A single sample is the source of the 20 T cell receptor beta chains below, sequenced in a study of low-dose radiotherapy and immunotherapy resistance in tumors (dated by TCRdb to 2022 to 2024). The sample's time point, from its label and the paper: before trial treatment. Sequencing was carried out with an Illumina HiSeq 2500. To make first-strand cDNA, Superscript III was used along with a set of TRAV- and TRBV-specific primers so that both the TCRalpha and TCRbeta chains were covered. TCRs were amplified with Phusion for around 21 PCR cycles, with a constant-region primer paired with the adapter attached to the V primers. TCRdb redid the processing of the public reads, applying fastp at Q25 and MiXCR, and retained in-frame beta chains. Entries that share a CDR3 protein sequence are merged under the most common genes and DNA. In this sample the table shows about 60,000 distinct CDR3 sequences, approximately 25% of which occur a single time. Roughly 6% of the sample belongs to the ten largest clones.

Sequencing used PBMCs, obtained before treatment. The source of these receptors is a male donor with prostate cancer.

The table lists this clonotype with many counts. The V and J genes are TRBV5-6 and TRBJ2-7; no reliable D call. V lost 3 bases and J lost 4, with 17 bases in between. This CDR3 spans 15 amino acids. Germline loops: CDR1 SGHDT, CDR2 YYEEEE. The CDR3 DNA is TGTGCCAGCAGCTCCCAAGGTCGGAACCCATACGAGCAGTACTTC. The encoded protein is CASSSQGRNPYEQYF.

This clonotype was counted at least ten times. The chain couples TRBV11-2 to TRBJ2-2, with TRBD2 identical over 9 bases. The CDR3 runs 16 residues. Trimming at V came to 2 bases and at J to 4 bases, leaving 5 bases not matched to a gene. The germline V gene encodes CDR1 SGHAT and CDR2 FQNNGV. This CDR3 is CASSLRPSGATGELFF. In DNA, the CDR3 is TGTGCCAGCAGCTTAAGGCCTAGCGGGGCCACCGGGGAGCTGTTTTTT.

This clonotype appeared a few times. The chain joins TRBV30 to TRBJ1-5, with 8 positions matching TRBD1. V lost 2 bases and J lost 5; bases outside the gene matches: 8. Germline values: CDR1 GTSNPN, CDR2 SVGIG (reference sequence). This CDR3 has 15 residues. The CDR3 DNA sequence: TGTGCCTGGAGTAAGGACAGGGCGACCGATCAGCCCCAGCATTTT. It is translated as CAWSKDRATDQPQHF.

This clonotype was observed at least ten times. The rearrangement uses TRBV6-1 and TRBJ1-5, with no clear D. The CDR3 is made up of 15 amino acids. V gave up 11 bases and J gave up 6 bases, with 23 bases separating them. The germline V gene encodes CDR1 MNHNS and CDR2 SASEGT. The CDR3 region is CASRGQIGEGQPQHF. Written as DNA, the CDR3 is TGTGCCTCACGAGGCCAGATAGGTGAGGGTCAGCCCCAGCATTTT.

There are many counts of this clonotype. The V call is TRBV12-3 or TRBV12-4, the J call TRBJ2-1, with 10 bases fitting TRBD2. The CDR3 runs to 15 residues. J lost 7 bases, V lost 5 bases, and 8 bases had no gene match. The DNA of the CDR3 is TGTGCCAGCAGTCCCAGCGGGGGGGCCGAAAATGAGCAGTTCTTC. This sequence encodes CASSPSGGAENEQFF.

With respect to this clonotype: A far larger clone is just one base off, so this is likely a read error. J is TRBJ2-7 and V is TRBV3-1; 7 bases agree with TRBD2. J gave up 7 bases and V 1 base, and 7 bases lay outside the gene matches. CDR3 length equals 14 residues. Germline CDR1 and CDR2: LGHDT and YNNKEL (reference sequence). Here the CDR3 reads CASSQVAGVGEQYF. CDR3 nucleotides: TGTGCCAGCAGCCAAGTGGCGGGAGTGGGTGAGCAGTACTTC.

The table lists this clonotype with many counts. J is TRBJ2-3 and V is TRBV2; 8 bases line up with TRBD1. The CDR3 covers 14 residues. Germline CDR1 SNHLY, CDR2 FYNNEI. The V segment lost 8 bases and the J segment 4 bases; nucleotides outside the gene matches: 8. The CDR3 nucleotides are TGTGCCAGCGGAAAGACAGGGGCTGCAGATACGCAGTATTTT. This translates into CASGKTGAADTQYF. The whole variable domain, remainder taken from reference TRBV2 and TRBJ2-3, is EPEVTQTPSHQVTQMGQEVILRCVPISNHLYFYWYRQILGQKVEFLVSFYNNEISEKSEIFDDQFSVERPDGSNFTLKIRSTKLEDSAMYFCASGKTGAADTQYFGPGTRLTVL.

This clonotype was recorded at least ten times. This rearrangement joins TRBV19 to TRBJ1-5; 7 bases map to TRBD1. The ends lost 5 bases at V and 6 bases at J; junction bases unmatched: 7. The length of the CDR3 is 14 residues. Germline V gene lookup returns CDR1 LNHDA and CDR2 SQIVND (reference sequence). CDR3 in amino acids: CASSPGGRGQPQHF. As DNA, the CDR3 is TGTGCCAGTAGTCCAGGGGGAAGGGGTCAGCCCCAGCATTTT.

Many counts were recorded for this clonotype. This chain connects TRBV2 to TRBJ2-1, with D possibly matching TRBD2 (6 bases). The V end was cut by 4 bases, the J end by 4 bases, with 11 bases between. The germline CDR1 and CDR2 sequences are SNHLY and FYNNEI. This CDR3 is built from 14 residues. The CDR3 protein is CASSASVPYNEQFF. The CDR3 region has the DNA TGTGCCAGCAGTGCTAGCGTCCCTTACAATGAGCAGTTCTTC.

Regarding this clonotype: A read error is possible here, since a much larger clone lies one base away. The rearrangement links TRBV13 to TRBJ1-1; D is unresolved. The CDR3 has 14 residues. CDR1 and CDR2 from the germline V gene are PRHDT and FYEKMQ (reference sequence). Trimming shortened V by 1 base and J by 1 base, and 7 bases separated the two germline ends. The CDR3 region is CASSLAAPNTEAFF. The CDR3 DNA follows: TGTGCCAGCAGCTTAGCGGCCCCGAACACTGAAGCTTTCTTT.

J is TRBJ2-1 and V is TRBV28, with a weak D call TRBD2 (5 bases). Trimming removed 4 bases from V and 12 bases from J, with 16 bases in between. This CDR3 is built from 13 residues. The germline CDR1 and CDR2 sequences are MDHEN and SYDVKM. CDR3 sequence: CASSYLGSYGQFF. CDR3 DNA: TGTGCCAGCAGTTACTTAGGGAGTTACGGGCAGTTCTTC.

This clonotype was seen repeatedly, ten times or more. This sequence joins TRBV5-1 and TRBJ2-3; D tentatively reads TRBD1 or TRBD2 (6 bases each). The CDR3 has 16 residues. V dropped 2 bases and J dropped 3 bases, with 16 bases sitting between them. The V gene's germline CDR1 is SGHRS and CDR2 YFSETQ. The CDR3 loop reads CASSFGGQGRTDTQYF. The CDR3 nucleotides are TGCGCCAGCAGCTTTGGGGGGCAGGGACGGACAGATACGCAGTATTTT.

This clonotype was found a few times. This chain links TRBV20-1 with TRBJ1-1; possible D gene TRBD1, 5 bases. CDR3 length equals 16 residues. The V gene lost 0 bases and the J gene lost 3 bases, with 17 bases spanning the gap. Germline V gene sequence: CDR1 DFQATT, CDR2 SNEGSKA (reference sequence). Here the CDR3 reads CSARDQAGPFHTEAFF. CDR3 nucleotide sequence: TGCAGTGCTAGAGATCAGGCAGGGCCCTTCCACACTGAAGCTTTCTTT.

Only a few counts were recorded for this clonotype. This chain links TRBV5-1 with TRBJ2-7, with 9 bases that match TRBD1. The CDR3 is 15 residues long. The J segment lost 7 bases and the V segment lost 2 bases, leaving 10 bases of the junction unmatched. Germline V gene lookup returns CDR1 SGHRS and CDR2 YFSETQ. This CDR3 is CASSFTSGQGGEQYF. The DNA for the CDR3 is TGCGCCAGCAGCTTCACCTCGGGACAGGGTGGGGAGCAGTACTTC. Combining the CDR3 with reference TRBV5-1 and TRBJ2-7 gives the whole variable domain KAGVTQTPRYLIKTRGQQVTLSCSPISGHRSVSWYQQTPGQGLQFLFEYFSETQRNKGNFPGRFSGRQFSNSRSEMNVSTLELGDSALYLCASSFTSGQGGEQYFGPGTRLTVT.

V gene TRBV28 combines with J gene TRBJ2-7, with D perhaps TRBD2 (5 bases). This CDR3 has 14 amino acids. CDR1 and CDR2 from the germline V gene are MDHEN and SYDVKM. Trimming cost V 3 bases and J 0 bases, with 9 bases left between them. DNA of the CDR3: TGTGCCAGCAGTTTGTTCGGACTCTCCTACGAGCAGTACTTC. Amino acids: CASSLFGLSYEQYF.

Notes on this clonotype: A far larger clone is off by one base, so a read error is likely. The gene calls are TRBV2 and TRBJ2-1; D gene unclear. Germline CDR1 and CDR2: SNHLY and FYNNEI. This CDR3 is 11 amino acids long. Trimming removed 7 bases from V and 10 bases from J, with 11 bases in between. The CDR3 DNA is TGTGCCAGCACAGAAGCCTACGAGCAGTTCTTC. Translated, it gives CASTEAYEQFF.

In regard to this clonotype: A far larger clone is one nucleotide away, so this likely arose from a read error. The V call is TRBV4-2, the J call TRBJ2-5; D remains unclear. The CDR3 extends over 13 amino acids. In germline, CDR1 is LGHNA, CDR2 YNFKEQ. V shed 4 bases and J shed 11 bases, with 17 bases lying between them. The CDR3 sequence is CASSLSVDNEQYF. The CDR3 nucleotides read TGTGCCAGCAGCCTGAGCGTCGACAATGAGCAGTACTTC.

Many counts were recorded for this clonotype. This rearrangement joins TRBV2 to TRBJ2-1; 11 nucleotides agree with TRBD2. V lost 5 bases, J lost 4 bases, and 4 bases stayed unmatched. The CDR3 totals 15 residues. From germline, CDR1 is SNHLY and CDR2 FYNNEI. The CDR3: CASSKLAGVYNEQFF. The CDR3 DNA sequence: TGTGCCAGCAGTAAACTAGCGGGAGTTTACAATGAGCAGTTCTTC. The full variable domain, rest sourced from reference TRBV2 and TRBJ2-1, is EPEVTQTPSHQVTQMGQEVILRCVPISNHLYFYWYRQILGQKVEFLVSFYNNEISEKSEIFDDQFSVERPDGSNFTLKIRSTKLEDSAMYFCASSKLAGVYNEQFFGPGTRLTVL.

This clonotype was recorded at least ten times. The V and J genes are TRBV18 and TRBJ2-7; D gene uncertain. V was clipped by 0 bases and J by 5 bases, with 14 bases between them. There are 15 residues in the CDR3. Germline values: CDR1 KGHSH, CDR2 LQKENI. In DNA form, the CDR3 reads TGTGCCAGCTCACCACCTACAACCCGGCCGAACGAGCAGTACTTC. Protein sequence: CASSPPTTRPNEQYF.

This clonotype occurred many times. This chain connects TRBV5-1 to TRBJ2-7; TRBD1 agrees at 7 bases. The junction had 4 bases not matched to a gene; V was cut back by 3 bases and J by 4 bases. Per germline, CDR1 SGHRS and CDR2 YFSETQ. The length of the CDR3 is 13 residues. The DNA of the CDR3 is TGCGCCAGCAGCTGGGACAGTTTTTACGAGCAGTACTTC. Protein: CASSWDSFYEQYF.